The clone carrying this T cell receptor beta chain appeared a few times. Its antigen is not known. Germline is not matched at one junction end, which may reflect a read error. Germline V gene lookup returns CDR1 LNHDA and CDR2 SQIVND (reference sequence). CDR3 length: 13 residues. This specimen comes from a study of CD8+CD57+ T cells in acquired aplastic anemia. In the study overall: The mean DNA yield obtained from sorted CD4+ and CD8+ cells came to about 3 ug. General study points: Patients and healthy controls showed no significant CD8+ Simpson's diversity difference.

TCR beta VDJ combinations and CDR3 sequences were profiled from genomic DNA. TCRdb itself ran the reads through MiXCR, one entry per CDR3 protein. This table holds 75,000 to 80,000 distinct CDR3 sequences, less than 85% found once. Selection for sequencing was limited to patients who had shown CD8+CD57+ cell expansion by flow cytometry. The sample taken for sequencing was sorted CD4+, CD8+, or CD8+CD57+ T cells (not recorded which) from PBMCs. This chain links TRBV19 with TRBJ1-2, with TRBD1 as a possible D gene (5 bases). This clonotype was obtained from a human donor with aplastic anemia. The CDR3 region is CASSTWDGYGYTF. The DNA of the CDR3 is TGTGCCAGTAGTACCTGGGACGGTTATGGTTACACCTTC.